A selection of T cell receptor beta chains follows, all from one sample in a study of cytomegalovirus exposure and HLA in healthy donors. Sequencing used immunoSEQ multiplex PCR; TCRdb keeps in-frame clones, though not all of them. The sample lists about 120,000 clones, about 80% occurring once. The sample was PBMCs. The receptors derive from a female donor in good health and CMV-seronegative. Both conserved end residues are part of each CDR3. A D gene is named only where the DNA matches it firmly. Clone size is shown for a subset of rows, as once, few, many or a class of expanded clone.

d_call	v_call	clone_size	j_call	cdr3_nt	cdr3_aa
-	TRBV2	-	TRBJ1-6	TGTGCTCGCGGAGAGAAAAGCTCCTATAATTCCCCCCTCCACTTT	CARGEKSSYNSPLHF
-	TRBV19	-	TRBJ2-1	TGTGCCAGTAGTATCGGGGGTAGCCACAATGAGCAGTTCTTC	CASSIGGSHNEQFF
-	TRBV19	once	TRBJ2-7	TGTGCCAGTAGTATTAAAGCAGGGAACGAGCAGTACTTC	CASSIKAGNEQYF
-	TRBV2	few	TRBJ1-6	TGTGCCAGCAGTGAAATTCGGACAGCGAATTCACCCCTCCACTTT	CASSEIRTANSPLHF
-	TRBV29-1	-	TRBJ1-6	TGCAGCGTCCGACAGGAGGTAAATTCACCCCTCCACTTT	CSVRQEVNSPLHF
-	TRBV7-2	-	TRBJ2-5	TGTGCCAGCAGCTTAAGGTGGGGGGAAGAGACCCAGTACTTC	CASSLRWGEETQYF
-	TRBV5-1	-	TRBJ1-1	TGCGCCAGCAGCTTGGAGGCTAGGATGCCCACTGAAGCTTTCTTT	CASSLEARMPTEAFF
-	TRBV7-2	-	TRBJ2-7	TGTGCCAGCAGCTACAATGCGGCTAGCGTTTCCTACGAGCAGTACTTC	CASSYNAASVSYEQYF
TRBD2	TRBV2	-	TRBJ2-5	TGTGCCAGCAGTGAAGGGACTAGCGGGGACGCGGAGACCCAGTACTTC	CASSEGTSGDAETQYF
-	TRBV19	once	TRBJ1-5	TGTGCCAGTAGTATAGTATCAGGGAATCAGCCCCAGCATTTT	CASSIVSGNQPQHF
-	TRBV19	once	TRBJ1-6	TGTGCCAGTAGCGCGAAGCGGGGGGCCGGATCACCCCTCCACTTT	CASSAKRGAGSPLHF
TRBD1	TRBV11-2	-	TRBJ2-5	TGTGCCAGCAGTCGACAGGGCAGGCCGATGGGAGAGACCCAGTACTTC	CASSRQGRPMGETQYF
-	TRBV11-2	-	TRBJ1-2	TGTGCCAGCAGCCCGGCGGGGAGTAATGGCTACACCTTC	CASSPAGSNGYTF
TRBD1	TRBV7-9	few	TRBJ1-1	TGTGCCAGCTCGCAGGGACAGGCCTATGAAGCTTTCTTT	CASSQGQAYEAFF
-	TRBV9	-	TRBJ2-7	TGTGCCAGCAGCCAGACTACTAGTTTCGCCGAGCAGTACTTC	CASSQTTSFAEQYF
-	TRBV19	-	TRBJ1-2	TGTGCCAGTAGTATAGACGGGGGAGATGTTTATGGCTACACCTTC	CASSIDGGDVYGYTF
-	TRBV5-1	-	TRBJ1-4	TGCGCCAGCAGCACCGGACAGACTGCAACTAATGAAAAACTGTTTTTT	CASSTGQTATNEKLFF
TRBD1	TRBV28	-	TRBJ1-5	TGTGCCAGCAGGTCCGGGACAGGGTTTTATAGCAATCAGCCCCAGCATTTT	CASRSGTGFYSNQPQHF
TRBD1	TRBV6-5	-	TRBJ1-1	TGTGCCAGCAGTTACTCGAGAGGACAGGGGAACACTGAAGCTTTCTTT	CASSYSRGQGNTEAFF
-	TRBV7-9	-	TRBJ2-3	TGTGCCAGCAGCCCGGACCTTTTAGACAACCCTGAGGGAGATACGCAGTATTTT	CASSPDLLDNPEGDTQYF
-	TRBV29-1	-	TRBJ2-7	TGCAGCGTTGTACAACAGGGTCTCAACGAGCAGTACTTC	CSVVQQGLNEQYF
-	TRBV7-8	-	TRBJ1-1	TGTGCCAGCAGCTTAGGGTTTCGGGGTCCAGGGGCAAACACTGAAGCTTTCTTT	CASSLGFRGPGANTEAFF
-	TRBV7-8	-	TRBJ1-1	TGTGCCAGCAGCTTAGGAAACCCAGGAACTGAAGCTTTCTTT	CASSLGNPGTEAFF
TRBD2	TRBV11-1	-	TRBJ2-5	TGTGCCAGCAGCCAACCGACTAGCGGGGGCCAAGAGACCCAGTACTTC	CASSQPTSGGQETQYF
TRBD2	TRBV25-1	-	TRBJ2-5	TGTGCCAGCAGTGAATATGAGCGGGGGGGTAGAGAGACCCAGTACTTC	CASSEYERGGRETQYF
-	TRBV5-1	-	TRBJ2-7	TGCGCCAGCAGCTTCCACTACGAGCAGTACTTC	CASSFHYEQYF
-	TRBV12-5	-	TRBJ2-7	TGTGCTAGTGGTTTGGCCAACTACGAGCAGTACTTC	CASGLANYEQYF
-	TRBV11-2	-	TRBJ2-2	TGTGCCAGCTTCTCAGCGAACACCGGGGAGCTGTTTTTT	CASFSANTGELFF
-	TRBV5-1	few	TRBJ1-1	TGCGCCAGCAGCTTCGAGTGGAGGATGAACACTGAAGCTTTCTTT	CASSFEWRMNTEAFF
-	TRBV19	-	TRBJ2-3	TGTGCCAGTAGTATAGAAGGGGGTACGGGCACAGATACGCAGTATTTT	CASSIEGGTGTDTQYF
-	TRBV6-1	-	TRBJ1-2	TGTGCCAGCAGCAGCGGGGGTGTCTATGGCTACACCTTC	CASSSGGVYGYTF
TRBD2	TRBV5-1	-	TRBJ2-1	TGCGCCAGCAGCTCGGGACTAGGATATTTCTTC	CASSSGLGYFF
-	TRBV29-1	-	TRBJ1-1	TGCAGCGTTCAGGGAGGGGGCACTGAAGCTTTCTTT	CSVQGGGTEAFF
-	TRBV6-5	-	TRBJ2-3	TGTGCCAGCAGTTACAGGCGCGAGGGAGATACGCAGTATTTT	CASSYRREGDTQYF
TRBD1	TRBV9	-	TRBJ2-1	TGTGCCAGCAGCGCCCGCGGTGGACAGGGCCTCCCTCCTTACAATGAGCAGTTCTTC	CASSARGGQGLPPYNEQFF
TRBD1	TRBV9	-	TRBJ2-5	TGTGCCAGCAGCGTCCGGGACAGGCCCAAAGAGACCCAGTACTTC	CASSVRDRPKETQYF
-	TRBV4-1	-	TRBJ1-2	TGCGCCAGCAGCCAAGATGGTAGGCAGGGTCTGGTCGGCTACACCTTC	CASSQDGRQGLVGYTF
TRBD2	TRBV5-6	-	TRBJ2-7	TGTGCCAGCAGCCGGACTAGCGGGGGCCACGAGCAGTACTTC	CASSRTSGGHEQYF
TRBD1	TRBV7-2	-	TRBJ2-7	TGTGCCAGCAGCCAGGGGGTAGGTCTTTCCTACGAGCAGTACTTC	CASSQGVGLSYEQYF
-	TRBV11-2	few	TRBJ1-1	TGTGCCAGCAGCTTATGGGCAGGCCTGCCACAGGACACTGAAGCTTTCTTT	CASSLWAGLPQDTEAFF
-	TRBV7-9	-	TRBJ2-7	TGTTCCAGCAGCTTAGGTGCGGGGCCGGCGGGGGAGCAGTACTTC	CSSSLGAGPAGEQYF
TRBD2	TRBV5-6	-	TRBJ2-7	TGTGCCAGCAGCTGGGGGTCTAGCGGGGGGGCCTCGTACGAGCAGTACTTC	CASSWGSSGGASYEQYF
-	TRBV10-2	few	TRBJ1-1	TGCGCCAGCAATGTGCGAACGAACACTGAAGCTTTCTTT	CASNVRTNTEAFF
TRBD2	TRBV5-1	-	TRBJ2-1	TGCGCCAGCAGCTTGGGCGGGACTAGCGGGGGCAATGAGCAGTTCTTC	CASSLGGTSGGNEQFF
TRBD2	TRBV30	-	TRBJ2-7	TGTGCCTGGAGTCTGGGGACTAGACCCTACGAGCAGTACTTC	CAWSLGTRPYEQYF
-	TRBV7-9	-	TRBJ1-2	TGTGCCAGCAGCGAATCATCAGGGGATGACTATGGCTACACCTTC	CASSESSGDDYGYTF
-	TRBV6-5	once	TRBJ2-5	TGTGCCAGCAGTTACACGACACCCCAAGAGACCCAGTACTTC	CASSYTTPQETQYF
-	TRBV29-1	once	TRBJ1-6	TGCAGCGTTGAAGCAAGGCGACTTAATTCACCCCTCCACTTT	CSVEARRLNSPLHF
TRBD2	TRBV9	-	TRBJ2-1	TGTGCCAGCAGCGTGCGGGGGGGATTGAGCAATGAGCAGTTCTTC	CASSVRGGLSNEQFF